These T cell receptor beta chains were read from a single sample in a study of T-cell reconstitution after alpha-beta-depleted transplantation in children. TCRdb re-called the PCR reads with MiXCR, one entry per CDR3 protein. The sample shows about 480,000 distinct CDR3 sequences, approximately 13% of them seen only once. The specimen comprised PBMCs from the stem cell graft donor, sampled from the stem cell graft. The receptors shown here come from a human donor who donated a stem cell graft to a child with combined immunodeficiency. Each CDR3 is given with its conserved first and last residue. The D gene is left open where the match is weak. Rows may omit the clone size; those that give it use once, few, many or a size class.

few,TRBJ1-1,TRBD1,TRBV7-9,CASSLVSGQGESEAFF,TGTGCCAGCAGCTTAGTGTCGGGACAGGGTGAGTCTGAAGCTTTCTTT
many,TRBJ2-1,TRBD2,TRBV7-9,CASSPQRGGSYNEQFF,TGTGCCAGCAGCCCTCAGCGGGGGGGCTCCTACAATGAGCAGTTCTTC
NA,TRBJ2-1,TRBD2,TRBV6-1,CASSGLAGTYNEQFF,TGTGCCAGCAGTGGACTAGCGGGGACCTACAATGAGCAGTTCTTC
NA,TRBJ2-1,TRBD1,TRBV27,CASSFQGANEQFF,TGTGCCAGCAGTTTTCAGGGGGCCAATGAGCAGTTCTTC
NA,TRBJ2-5,NA,TRBV15,CATTRDAERETQYF,TGTGCCACCACCAGAGATGCAGAGCGAGAGACCCAGTACTTC
NA,TRBJ1-5,NA,TRBV4-3,CASSQDWRSNQPQHF,TGCGCCAGCAGCCAAGATTGGCGGAGCAATCAGCCCCAGCATTTT
NA,TRBJ2-7,TRBD1,TRBV28,CASSKTGRDRLSEQYF,TGTGCCAGCAGTAAGACTGGCCGGGACAGATTAAGCGAGCAGTACTTC
few,TRBJ2-7,NA,TRBV11-2,CASSQQQGTYEQYF,TGTGCCAGCAGCCAACAACAGGGTACCTACGAGCAGTACTTC
many,TRBJ2-5,NA,TRBV5-1,CASSLAATNQETQYF,TGCGCCAGCAGCTTGGCCGCGACTAACCAAGAGACCCAGTACTTC
NA,TRBJ2-1,NA,TRBV18,CASSPLVSSYNEQFF,TGTGCCAGCTCACCACTCGTTAGCTCCTACAATGAGCAGTTCTTC
few,TRBJ2-7,NA,TRBV20-1,CSASGPTYEQYF,TGCAGTGCTTCGGGACCAACCTACGAGCAGTACTTC
NA,TRBJ2-1,NA,TRBV7-7,CASSLELSGYNEQFF,TGTGCCAGCAGCTTAGAACTATCAGGGTACAATGAGCAGTTCTTC
few,TRBJ2-1,NA,TRBV5-1,CASTSRGQGLNNEQFF,TGCGCCAGCACCTCCCGCGGGCAGGGTCTTAATAATGAGCAGTTCTTC
many,TRBJ1-5,NA,TRBV12-3/TRBV12-4,CASSLRRFPNQPQHF,TGTGCCAGCAGTTTAAGGAGATTCCCCAATCAGCCCCAGCATTTT
many,TRBJ2-1,TRBD2,TRBV5-1,CASSFSGGTYNEQFF,TGCGCCAGCAGCTTTAGCGGGGGGACCTACAATGAGCAGTTCTTC
NA,TRBJ1-5,NA,TRBV15,CATSRRGFQPQHF,TGTGCCACCAGCAGACGGGGGTTTCAGCCCCAGCATTTT
many,TRBJ2-3,NA,TRBV20-1,CSAISGTSTDTQYF,TGCAGTGCCATTTCCGGGACAAGCACAGATACGCAGTATTTT
NA,TRBJ2-3,NA,TRBV7-9,CASSPLKPTSDTQYF,TGTGCCAGCAGCCCCCTTAAGCCGACTTCAGATACGCAGTATTTT
many,TRBJ2-1,TRBD2,TRBV12-3/TRBV12-4,CASRPGLAGGDEQFF,TGTGCCAGCAGACCTGGACTAGCGGGAGGGGATGAGCAGTTCTTC
NA,TRBJ2-3,TRBD1,TRBV12-3/TRBV12-4,CASTKDRGTDTQYF,TGTGCCAGCACCAAGGACAGGGGTACAGATACGCAGTATTTT
few,TRBJ2-1,TRBD1,TRBV6-1,CASRTGQGLGNEQFF,TGTGCCAGCAGGACCGGACAGGGGCTCGGCAATGAGCAGTTCTTC
few,TRBJ2-1,NA,TRBV5-4,CASSYGGNNEQFF,TGTGCCAGCAGCTACGGTGGAAACAATGAGCAGTTCTTC
NA,TRBJ2-5,TRBD1,TRBV12-3/TRBV12-4,CASTGTGEETQYF,TGTGCCAGCACCGGGACAGGTGAAGAGACCCAGTACTTC
NA,TRBJ1-4,NA,TRBV7-9,CASSLYGGRDEKLFF,TGTGCCAGCAGCTTATATGGGGGAAGGGATGAAAAACTGTTTTTT
NA,TRBJ1-1,NA,TRBV11-3,CASSLAWSTEAFF,TGTGCCAGCAGCCTCGCATGGAGCACTGAAGCTTTCTTT
few,TRBJ1-5,NA,TRBV7-2,CASSFLQGQQPQHF,TGTGCCAGCAGCTTTCTACAGGGCCAACAGCCCCAGCATTTT
NA,TRBJ2-1,NA,TRBV6-2/TRBV6-3,CASNFLGLAVKNEQFF,TGTGCCAGCAACTTTTTGGGTCTGGCCGTGAAGAATGAGCAGTTCTTC
many,TRBJ2-1,NA,TRBV5-5,CASSLTERAVNEQFF,TGTGCCAGCAGTCTAACTGAGAGGGCGGTCAATGAGCAGTTCTTC
NA,TRBJ2-1,TRBD2,TRBV11-2,CASSAQRGRHNEQFF,TGTGCCAGCAGCGCACAGCGGGGGCGCCACAATGAGCAGTTCTTC
few,TRBJ2-1,TRBD1,TRBV24-1,CATSDLQGTGGPNEQFF,TGTGCCACCAGTGATTTGCAAGGGACAGGGGGCCCCAATGAGCAGTTCTTC
many,TRBJ2-5,NA,TRBV20-1,CSARDIRGIETQYF,TGCAGTGCTAGAGATATCAGGGGTATAGAGACCCAGTACTTC
NA,TRBJ2-1,TRBD2,TRBV20-1,CSARDTSGRPDEQFF,TGCAGTGCTAGAGACACTAGCGGGAGGCCCGATGAGCAGTTCTTC
NA,TRBJ2-3,TRBD2,TRBV5-6,CASSPGRGGATDTQYF,TGTGCCAGCAGCCCCGGCCGGGGAGGGGCCACAGATACGCAGTATTTT
few,TRBJ2-1,NA,TRBV24-1,CATSDFLLPTGSYNEQFF,TGTGCCACCAGTGATTTCCTGCTCCCCACAGGGTCCTACAATGAGCAGTTCTTC
NA,TRBJ2-3,NA,TRBV20-1,CSAPSGNTDTQYF,TGCAGCGCCCCTTCGGGCAACACAGATACGCAGTATTTT
NA,TRBJ2-5,NA,TRBV5-1,CASSRPVFRALQETQYF,TGCGCCAGCAGCCGACCCGTCTTCAGGGCGCTTCAAGAGACCCAGTACTTC
few,TRBJ2-1,NA,TRBV4-3,CASSQDTVGEQFF,TGCGCCAGCAGCCAAGATACGGTTGGAGAGCAGTTCTTC